This T cell receptor beta chain emerged from a study of blood T cell repertoires in COVID-19. About the study: T cells, B-cell-depleted T cells, or PBMCs supplied cDNA or gDNA.

TCRdb's table, derived via immunoSEQ multiplex PCR, lists solely in-frame clones and lacks some. The sample carries around 240,000 clones, roughly 88% recorded once. Membership in each cohort depended on participant-reported clinical history. Symptom resolution, clearance, or two negative PCRs marked the recovered donors of Cohort 3. Germline V gene lookup returns CDR1 MDHEN and CDR2 SYDVKM. Trimming shortened V by 3 bases and J by 4 bases, and 12 bases separated the two germline ends. The CDR3 consists of 14 residues. Sequences were obtained from PBMCs or T cells enriched from blood (not recorded which). The receptor's source is a woman between 50 and 59 years old who had recovered from COVID-19. The chain employs TRBV28 and TRBJ1-1; the D gene is possibly TRBD1 (5 bases). Here the CDR3 reads CASSLGGEGTEAFF. The DNA for the CDR3 is TGTGCCAGCAGTTTGGGGGGAGAGGGCACTGAAGCTTTCTTT. The full variable domain, rest sourced from reference TRBV28 and TRBJ1-1, is DVKVTQSSRYLVKRTGEKVFLECVQDMDHENMFWYRQDPGLGLRLIYFSYDVKMKEKGDIPEGYSVSREKKERFSLILESASTNQTSMYLCASSLGGEGTEAFFGQGTRLTVV.